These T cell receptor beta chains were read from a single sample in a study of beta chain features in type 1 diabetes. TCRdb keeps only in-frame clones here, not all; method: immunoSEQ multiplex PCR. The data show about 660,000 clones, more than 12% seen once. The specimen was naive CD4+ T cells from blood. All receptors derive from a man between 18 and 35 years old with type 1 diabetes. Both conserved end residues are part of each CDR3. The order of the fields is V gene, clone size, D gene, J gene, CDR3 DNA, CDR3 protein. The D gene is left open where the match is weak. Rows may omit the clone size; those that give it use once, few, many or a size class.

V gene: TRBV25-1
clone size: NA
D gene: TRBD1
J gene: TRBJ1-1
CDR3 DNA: TGTGCCAGCAGTCCGACAGGGGTGACTGAAGCTTTCTTT
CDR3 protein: CASSPTGVTEAFF

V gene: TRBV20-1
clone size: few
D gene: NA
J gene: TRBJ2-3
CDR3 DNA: TGCAGTGCTTTCGGGCCAGATACGCAGTATTTT
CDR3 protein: CSAFGPDTQYF

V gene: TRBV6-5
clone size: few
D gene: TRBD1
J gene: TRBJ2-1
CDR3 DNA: TGTGCCAGTCAGGACAGGGTAAATGAGCAGTTCTTC
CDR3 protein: CASQDRVNEQFF

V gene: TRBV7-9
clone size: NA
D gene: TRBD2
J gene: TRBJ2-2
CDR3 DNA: TGTGCCAGCAGCCCCGGGCTAGCGGGAGTTCACGGGGAGCTGTTTTTT
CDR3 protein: CASSPGLAGVHGELFF

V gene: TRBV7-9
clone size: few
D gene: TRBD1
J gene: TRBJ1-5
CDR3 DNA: TGTGCCAGCAGCTTAACAGGGGACAATCAGCCCCAGCATTTT
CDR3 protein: CASSLTGDNQPQHF

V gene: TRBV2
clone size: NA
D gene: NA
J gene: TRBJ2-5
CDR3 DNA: TGTGCCAGCAGTCCTACGGGGATTCAAGAGACCCAGTACTTC
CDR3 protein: CASSPTGIQETQYF

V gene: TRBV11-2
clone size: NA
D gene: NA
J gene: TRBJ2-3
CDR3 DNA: TGTGCCAGCAGCGCTACAGGAGATACGCAGTATTTT
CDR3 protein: CASSATGDTQYF

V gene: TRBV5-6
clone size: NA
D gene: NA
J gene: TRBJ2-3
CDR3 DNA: TGTGCCTCCTGCCGGGGAGTGAGCACAGATACGCAGTATTTT
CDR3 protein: CASCRGVSTDTQYF

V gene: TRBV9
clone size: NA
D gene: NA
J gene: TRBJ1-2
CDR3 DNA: TGTGCCAGCAGCGTAGACGGGTACTATGGCTACACCTTC
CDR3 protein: CASSVDGYYGYTF

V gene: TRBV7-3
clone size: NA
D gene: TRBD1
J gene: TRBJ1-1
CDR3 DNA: TGTGCCAGCAGCACATGGACAGGGGCCACTGAAGCTTTCTTT
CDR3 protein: CASSTWTGATEAFF

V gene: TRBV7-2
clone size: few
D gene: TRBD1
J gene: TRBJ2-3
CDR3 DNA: TGTGCCAGCAGCCCAACAGGGGGGAGAGATACGCAGTATTTT
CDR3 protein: CASSPTGGRDTQYF

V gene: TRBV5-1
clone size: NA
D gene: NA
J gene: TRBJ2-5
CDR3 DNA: TGCGCCAGCAGCCGTGGGGACCGCGGTAAAGAGACCCAGTACTTC
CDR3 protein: CASSRGDRGKETQYF

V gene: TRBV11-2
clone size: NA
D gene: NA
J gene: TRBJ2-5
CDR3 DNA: TGTGCCAGCAGCTTAGATGAGAGGGCGCCGGCTCCTCATCAAGAGACCCAGTACTTC
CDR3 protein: CASSLDERAPAPHQETQYF

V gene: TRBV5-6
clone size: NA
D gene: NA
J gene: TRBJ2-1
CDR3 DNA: TGTGCCAGCAGTTACGGACGTTACAATGAGCAGTTCTTC
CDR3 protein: CASSYGRYNEQFF

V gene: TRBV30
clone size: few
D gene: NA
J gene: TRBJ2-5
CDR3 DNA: TGTGCCTGGAGTGTACTTGATGGCGAGACCCAGTACTTC
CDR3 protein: CAWSVLDGETQYF

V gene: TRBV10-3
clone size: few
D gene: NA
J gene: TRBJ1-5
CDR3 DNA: TGTGCCATCAGTGGTAGTAACGGCAATCAGCCCCAGCATTTT
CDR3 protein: CAISGSNGNQPQHF

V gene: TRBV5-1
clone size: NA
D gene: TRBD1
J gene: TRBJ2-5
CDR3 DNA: TGCGCCAGCAGCGTGGACAGGGTCGAGACCCAGTACTTC
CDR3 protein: CASSVDRVETQYF

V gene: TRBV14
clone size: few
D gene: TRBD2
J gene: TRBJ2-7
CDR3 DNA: TGTGCCAGCAGCCAAGACCCTCGGGAGCGGGGGGCCTACGAGCAGTACTTC
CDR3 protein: CASSQDPRERGAYEQYF

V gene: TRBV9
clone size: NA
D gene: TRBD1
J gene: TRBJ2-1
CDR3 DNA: TGTGCCAGCAGCGTAGGGACAGGCTACAATGAGCAGTTCTTC
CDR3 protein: CASSVGTGYNEQFF

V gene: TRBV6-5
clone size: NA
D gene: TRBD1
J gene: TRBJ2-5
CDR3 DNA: TGTGCCAGCAGGCAAACAGGGGGCTGGGAGACCCAGTACTTC
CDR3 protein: CASRQTGGWETQYF

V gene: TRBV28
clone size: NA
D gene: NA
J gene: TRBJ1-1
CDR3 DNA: TGTGCCAGCAGTTTATCGGATTCGAGTGAAGCTTTCTTT
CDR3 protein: CASSLSDSSEAFF

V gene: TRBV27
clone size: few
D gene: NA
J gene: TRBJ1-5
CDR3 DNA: TGTGCCAGCAGTTTCAGTTACGGTCAGCCCCAGCATTTT
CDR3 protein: CASSFSYGQPQHF

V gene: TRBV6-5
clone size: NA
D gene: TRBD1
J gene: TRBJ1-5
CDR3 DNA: TGTGCCAGTGGACAGGGCGACCAGCCCCAGCATTTT
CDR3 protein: CASGQGDQPQHF

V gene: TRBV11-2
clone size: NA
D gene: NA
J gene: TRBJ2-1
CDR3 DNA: TGTGCCAGCGGCCGGGGGTCCTACAATGAGCAGTTCTTC
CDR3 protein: CASGRGSYNEQFF

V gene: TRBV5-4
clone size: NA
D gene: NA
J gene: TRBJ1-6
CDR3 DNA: TGTGCCAGCAGCCGAGCAGGGTCTGTCGATTCACCCCTCCACTTT
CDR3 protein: CASSRAGSVDSPLHF

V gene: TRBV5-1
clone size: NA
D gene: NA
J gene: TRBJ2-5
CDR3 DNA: TGCGCCAGCAGAGACAGACTGTCGGAGACCCAGTACTTC
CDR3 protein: CASRDRLSETQYF

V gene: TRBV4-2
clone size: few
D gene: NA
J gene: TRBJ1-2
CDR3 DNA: TGTGCCAGCAGCCAACAGGAGAATAACTATGGCTACACCTTC
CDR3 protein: CASSQQENNYGYTF

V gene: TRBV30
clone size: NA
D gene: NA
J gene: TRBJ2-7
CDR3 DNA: TGTGCCTGGACTAATTCAAAATGGGCAGGGGCCTACGAGCAGTACTTC
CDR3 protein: CAWTNSKWAGAYEQYF

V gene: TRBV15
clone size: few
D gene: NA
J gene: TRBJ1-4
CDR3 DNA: TGTGCCACCAGCAGTGCGCGGGACTTAAATGAAAAACTGTTTTTT
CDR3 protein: CATSSARDLNEKLFF